The 29 T cell receptor beta chains below all came from one sample that was sequenced in a study of blood T cell repertoires in COVID-19 (dated by TCRdb to the early 2020s). The library was obtained by the immunoSEQ multiplex PCR assay. Entries here come from immuneACCESS through TCRdb and include only in-frame sequences with V and J called. Some clones fail to appear in such tables; in the studies checked, an unresolved V gene covers under half of the shortfall, and the cause of the remainder is unknown. The sample data list 53,000 or so clones, and around 90% of these were observed just once. Over 10% of the sample comes from the top ten. What was sequenced was peripheral blood. These TCRs come from an elderly man with acute or convalescent COVID-19.

V gene TRBV2 combines with J gene TRBJ1-3; D is perhaps TRBD1 (6 bases). The CDR3 has 14 residues. Trimming took off 5 bases at V and 4 bases at J, with 12 bases between the two ends. The germline CDR1 and CDR2 sequences are SNHLY and FYNNEI. This CDR3 is CASSFRDIGNTIYF. In nucleotides, the CDR3 is TGTGCCAGCAGTTTCCGGGACATCGGAAACACCATATATTTT.

The J gene is TRBJ1-2, the V gene TRBV6-5; D is unresolved. Trimming shortened V by 5 bases and J by 1 base, and 5 bases separated the two germline ends. From germline, CDR1 is MNHEY and CDR2 SVGAGI. The CDR3 runs to 12 residues. CDR3 region: CASSSINYGYTF. The CDR3 nucleotides are TGTGCCAGCAGTAGCATTAACTATGGCTACACCTTC.

This rearrangement joins TRBV10-3 to TRBJ2-3; the match to TRBD1 covers 9 bases. V lost 4 bases to trimming and J lost 1 base; unmatched junction nucleotides: 0. Germline CDR1 ENHRY, CDR2 SYGVKD. The CDR3 has 14 amino acids. The CDR3 DNA sequence: TGTGCCATCAGTGGGACAGGGGGCACAGATACGCAGTATTTT. This encodes CAISGTGGTDTQYF.

The J gene is TRBJ1-3, the V gene TRBV13; no clear D. Germline assignment: CDR1 PRHDT and CDR2 FYEKMQ (reference sequence). This CDR3 is built from 17 residues. V lost 1 base and J 2 bases, leaving 15 bases between the germline ends. The CDR3 DNA sequence: TGTGCCAGCAGCTTAGTTACTTACTTAGCTCCTGGAAACACCATATATTTT. Its protein product is CASSLVTYLAPGNTIYF.

The V call is TRBV4-1, the J call TRBJ1-6, with TRBD1 identical over 10 bases. Trimming at V came to 2 bases and at J to 9 bases, leaving 1 base not matched to a gene. The CDR3 is 14 residues long. Germline V gene data show CDR1 as MGHRA and CDR2 as YSYEKL. The CDR3 is CASSQWDRGSPLHF. The CDR3 DNA sequence: TGCGCCAGCAGCCAATGGGACAGGGGTTCACCCCTCCACTTT.

V usage is TRBV29-1 and J usage is TRBJ1-2, with TRBD1 matching 9 bases. Per the germline V gene, CDR1 is SQVTM and CDR2 is ANQGSEA. The CDR3 sequence is 16 residues long. Germline trimming cut 1 base from V and 1 base from J; bases unmatched to any gene: 7. CDR3 protein: CSVEGGQGPFNYGYTF. For the CDR3, the DNA is TGCAGCGTTGAAGGGGGACAGGGACCCTTTAACTATGGCTACACCTTC.

This clone was seen just once. Additional DNA sequences in this sample encode the identical CDR3. This chain joins TRBV19 and TRBJ1-2, with no clear D. Deletions cut 1 base from V and 0 bases from J, with 6 bases between. The germline gives CDR1 LNHDA, CDR2 SQIVND (reference sequence). CDR3 length: 14 residues. The CDR3 sequence is CASSIGGANYGYTF. The DNA for the CDR3 is TGTGCCAGTAGTATAGGCGGGGCTAACTATGGCTACACCTTC. The full variable domain, its missing parts supplied by reference TRBV19 and TRBJ1-2, is DGGITQSPKYLFRKEGQNVTLSCEQNLNHDAMYWYRQDPGQGLRLIYYSQIVNDFQKGDIAEGYSVSREKKESFPLTVTSAQKNPTAFYLCASSIGGANYGYTFGSGTRLTVV.

The chain recombines TRBV7-6 with TRBJ1-4, with TRBD1 matching over 11 bases. J lost 6 bases, V lost 4 bases, and 4 bases had no gene match. Germline CDR1 and CDR2: SGHVS and FNYEAQ. There are 15 residues in the CDR3. CDR3 loop: CASSSRGQGDEKLFF. The CDR3 region has the DNA TGTGCCAGCAGCTCCCGGGGACAGGGGGATGAAAAACTGTTTTTT.

This chain links TRBV18 with TRBJ1-2; 8 bases map to TRBD1. After removal of 4 bases from V and 4 bases from J, the junction contained 2 bases not matched to a gene. Germline assignment: CDR1 KGHSH and CDR2 LQKENI. The CDR3 consists of 13 residues. DNA for the CDR3: TGTGCCAGCTCACAGGGGACAGGCTATGGCTACACCTTC. Translating it yields CASSQGTGYGYTF. The whole variable domain, filled in from reference TRBV18 and TRBJ1-2, reads NAGVMQNPRHLVRRRGQEARLRCSPMKGHSHVYWYRQLPEEGLKFMVYLQKENIIDESGMPKERFSAEFPKEGPSILRIQQVVRGDSAAYFCASSQGTGYGYTFGSGTRLTVV.

This clone was observed a single time. V is TRBV11-2 and J is TRBJ1-2; 7 positions agree with TRBD1. The CDR3 contains 13 residues. The germline CDR1 and CDR2 sequences are SGHAT and FQNNGV. The ends lost 5 bases at V and 4 bases at J; junction bases unmatched: 4. CDR3 in amino acids: CASSKGTVYGYTF. The CDR3, as DNA: TGTGCCAGCAGCAAAGGGACAGTCTATGGCTACACCTTC.

The chain has TRBV6-1 and TRBJ2-7; possible D gene TRBD2, 6 bases. Germline V CDR1 and CDR2: MNHNS, SASEGT. This CDR3 has 15 residues. The ends were cut back, 2 bases at V and 0 bases at J, with 11 bases in the middle. The CDR3 spells CASSELGGSSYEQYF. DNA for the CDR3: TGTGCCAGCAGTGAACTCGGGGGAAGCTCCTACGAGCAGTACTTC.

This chain joins TRBV19 and TRBJ1-1, with 8 bases aligning to TRBD1. The CDR3 runs to 15 residues. Trimming removed 5 bases from V and 4 bases from J; junction bases left unmatched: 9. Looked up from germline, CDR1 is LNHDA and CDR2 is SQIVND (reference sequence). The CDR3 is CASSPRTGTSTEAFF. The CDR3 nucleotides are TGTGCCAGTAGTCCACGGACAGGGACCAGCACTGAAGCTTTCTTT.

The rearrangement links TRBV18 to TRBJ2-7; 7 bases are shared with TRBD1. The V segment lost 4 bases and the J segment 0 bases; nucleotides outside the gene matches: 3. In germline, CDR1 is KGHSH, CDR2 LQKENI. The CDR3 is 14 residues long. This CDR3 is CASSLRQGSYEQYF. For the CDR3, the DNA is TGTGCCAGCTCACTCAGACAGGGCTCCTACGAGCAGTACTTC.

The chain couples TRBV5-1 to TRBJ1-5; perhaps TRBD1 as D (6 bases). CDR1 is SGHRS, CDR2 YFSETQ, per germline. The CDR3 covers 14 residues. V shed 6 bases and J shed 4 bases, with 14 bases lying between them. The CDR3 sequence: CASTRGSGNQPQHF. CDR3 bases: TGCGCCAGCACCAGGGGTTCGGGGAATCAGCCCCAGCATTTT.

The rearrangement joins TRBV10-3 to TRBJ2-2; D is possibly TRBD2 (6 bases). Trimming cost V 7 bases and J 3 bases, with 12 bases left between them. The germline V gene encodes CDR1 ENHRY and CDR2 SYGVKD. This CDR3 spans 14 amino acids. The CDR3 loop is CAITGSGDTGELFF. CDR3 DNA sequence: TGTGCCATCACAGGGTCGGGGGACACCGGGGAGCTGTTTTTT.

The chain links TRBV28 to TRBJ2-2; D possibly corresponds to TRBD1 (5 bases). This CDR3 contains 18 residues. V was cut by 5 bases and J by 1 base, with 20 bases left in between. The germline CDR1 and CDR2 sequences are MDHEN and SYDVKM. The CDR3 DNA reads as TGTGCCAGCAGTACTTACCTTAACAGGATGCTGAACACCGGGGAGCTGTTTTTT. The encoded protein is CASSTYLNRMLNTGELFF.

This clone has just a few counts. The chain is built from TRBV4-2 and TRBJ1-2; maybe TRBD1 (5 bases). Germline CDR1 reads LGHNA; CDR2 reads YNFKEQ. Trimming took off 0 bases at V and 5 bases at J, with 10 bases between the two ends. The CDR3 is made up of 14 amino acids. The CDR3 spells CASSQDGAWYGYTF. CDR3 sequence (DNA): TGTGCCAGCAGCCAAGATGGGGCGTGGTATGGCTACACCTTC.

This clone has just a few counts. J is TRBJ2-7 and V is TRBV7-9; 8 positions match TRBD2. The V segment lost 5 bases and the J segment 1 base; nucleotides outside the gene matches: 4. The CDR3 is made up of 14 amino acids. Germline CDR1 is SEHNR and CDR2 is FQNEAQ (reference sequence). The CDR3 DNA is TGTGCCAGCAGCCCTAGCGGGTGGTCCTACGAGCAGTACTTC. Its protein is CASSPSGWSYEQYF.

The chain couples TRBV5-1 to TRBJ1-5, with D unclear. Germline V lookup: CDR1 SGHRS, CDR2 YFSETQ. V was trimmed by 7 bases and J by 3 bases, leaving 14 bases between them. The CDR3 sequence is 14 residues long. The CDR3 bases are TGCGCCAGCGGTTTAGGAGGATCCAATCAGCCCCAGCATTTT. Protein: CASGLGGSNQPQHF.

The V and J genes are TRBV19 and TRBJ1-3; 11 bases line up with TRBD1. Looked up from germline, CDR1 is LNHDA and CDR2 is SQIVND (reference sequence). V lost 6 bases and J lost 2; bases outside the gene matches: 9. This CDR3 has 17 amino acids. The chain's CDR3 is CASRLRSDRGPGNTIYF. DNA for the CDR3: TGTGCCAGTAGACTTCGTTCGGACAGGGGGCCTGGAAACACCATATATTTT.

This clone turned up a few times. The gene calls are TRBV5-1 and TRBJ2-1, with no clear D. In germline, CDR1 is SGHRS, CDR2 YFSETQ. The CDR3 is made up of 12 amino acids. Trimming pared 4 bases from V and 2 bases from J, leaving 4 bases between. For the CDR3, the DNA is TGCGCCAGCAGCGAGACCTACAATGAGCAGTTCTTC. It specifies CASSETYNEQFF.

This chain connects TRBV11-2 to TRBJ2-1; no clear D. Germline V CDR1 and CDR2: SGHAT, FQNNGV. This CDR3 region has 12 residues. Trimming cost V 1 base and J 6 bases, with 4 bases left between them. CDR3: CASSLAGNEQFF. In DNA, the CDR3 is TGTGCCAGCAGCTTAGCAGGCAATGAGCAGTTCTTC. The whole variable domain, filled in from reference TRBV11-2 and TRBJ2-1, reads EAGVAQSPRYKIIEKRQSVAFWCNPISGHATLYWYQQILGQGPKLLIQFQNNGVVDDSQLPKDRFSAERLKGVDSTLKIQPAKLEDSAVYLCASSLAGNEQFFGPGTRLTVL.

This chain connects TRBV18 to TRBJ1-3, with a possible D match to TRBD1 (6 bases). CDR1 KGHSH and CDR2 LQKENI come from the germline V gene. CDR3 length: 15 residues. V lost 3 bases, J lost 3 bases, and 12 bases lay in between. CDR3 DNA: TGTGCCAGCTCACCTTTGGCAGGGGTTGGAAACACCATATATTTT. It encodes CASSPLAGVGNTIYF.

This chain joins TRBV4-2 and TRBJ2-7; 9 nucleotides agree with TRBD1. Germline CDR1 reads LGHNA; CDR2 reads YNFKEQ. The CDR3 has 15 amino acids. After removal of 0 bases from V and 3 bases from J, the junction contained 3 bases not matched to a gene. The CDR3 here is CASSQDRGQGYEQYF. As DNA, the CDR3 is TGTGCCAGCAGCCAAGATCGGGGACAGGGCTACGAGCAGTACTTC.

This clone was seen a handful of times. No conserved phenylalanine or tryptophan is present at the end of the CDR3, so a read error is the likely explanation. The limits of the CDR3 on the DNA are not certain, so only TCRdb's listed CDR3 is given. The chain carries TRBV5-4 and TRBJ1-1; TRBD1 is taken as the D call from the table, unchecked against the DNA. The CDR3 region is 12 residues in length, termini included. CDR1 is SGHNT and CDR2 is YYREEE in the germline V gene (reference sequence). The CDR3 loop is CASSRGTGGLLV.

This rearrangement joins TRBV5-1 to TRBJ1-6; D gene uncertain. From germline, CDR1 is SGHRS and CDR2 YFSETQ. The CDR3 length is 15 residues. V was cut by 2 bases and J by 0 bases, with 6 bases left in between. The CDR3 region is CASSLQSSYNSPLHF. The CDR3 nucleotides are TGCGCCAGCAGCTTACAGAGCTCCTATAATTCACCCCTCCACTTT.

The genes are TRBV11-2 and TRBJ1-6, with D possibly matching TRBD1 (6 bases). The CDR3 has 15 residues. Germline CDR1 and CDR2: SGHAT and FQNNGV. V was cut by 5 bases and J by 7 bases, with 15 bases left in between. As DNA, the CDR3 is TGTGCCAGCAGCCCCCAGTCTAGGGGGAATTCACCCCTCCACTTT. This sequence encodes CASSPQSRGNSPLHF.

The rearrangement links TRBV10-1 to TRBJ2-3, with 15 bases lining up with TRBD2. CDR1 and CDR2 from the germline V gene are WNHNN and SYGVQD (reference sequence). The CDR3 runs to 17 residues. V lost 4 bases to trimming and J lost 2 bases; unmatched junction nucleotides: 4. CDR3 protein: CASSGGLAGGLTDTQYF. The CDR3 coding sequence is TGCGCCAGCAGTGGGGGACTAGCGGGGGGTCTCACAGATACGCAGTATTTT.

The chain carries TRBV2 and TRBJ2-1, with 7 bases identical to TRBD2. This CDR3 region has 15 residues. Germline V lookup: CDR1 SNHLY, CDR2 FYNNEI. V gave up 7 bases and J gave up 3 bases; unmatched junction bases: 9. The CDR3 protein is CASIPGRGSYNEQFF. The CDR3 DNA sequence: TGTGCCAGCATCCCAGGGCGGGGGAGCTACAATGAGCAGTTCTTC.